The T cell receptor beta chain under discussion was sequenced for a study of blood T cells in healthy people across ages. Germline loops: CDR1 SNHLY, CDR2 FYNNEI. V lost 2 bases to trimming and J lost 2 bases, with 7 bases between them. This CDR3 contains 15 residues. Each donor had approximately 10 milliliters of peripheral blood drawn. For the second PCR, which ran for 7 to 11 cycles, a sample-barcoded 5' primer and a J-beta primer mix were used. TCRdb used MiXCR to reprocess the 5' RACE reads, holding one entry per CDR3 protein. The sample includes hundreds of thousands of distinct CDR3 sequences, 35% to 50% seen only once; the top ten take roughly 30%. The study's findings and limits: It was held that the diversity estimates obtained from one million T cells were underestimates. Versus aged donors, long-lived donors had higher diversity and more naive CD4+ cells. The recorded TCR beta diversity per million T cells decreased in a roughly linear manner with age.

As to this clonotype: The antigen remains undetermined.

The TCR originated in a man at least 80 years old in good health. Input material: blood. The chain links TRBV2 to TRBJ2-6; D is unclear. CDR3 protein: CASSEQAPGANVLTF. CDR3 DNA: TGTGCCAGCAGTGAACAGGCTCCTGGGGCCAACGTCCTGACTTTC.